The entry below gives a single T cell receptor beta chain sequence along with its context. Possible read error: a much larger clone is one base away. The TCR beta library used iRepertoire HTBI primers with Arm-PCR amplification of CDR3. Via MiXCR, TCRdb re-called the multiplex PCR reads, giving one row per CDR3 protein. The data contain around 230,000 distinct CDR3 sequences, approximately 20% of them singletons. Time point of the sample: newly diagnosed GD, antithyroid drugs for less than 3 months. Generation of the TCR library employed RNA extracted from PBMCs. This sample is drawn from a study of regulatory T cells in long-lasting Graves disease. Germline assignment: CDR1 MNHEY and CDR2 SVGEGT. CDR3 length equals 17 residues.

The sample here was peripheral blood mononuclear cells (PBMCs), taken at new diagnosis, from a patient treated with antithyroid drugs. The receptor's source is a female donor with Graves disease. V usage is TRBV6-2 or TRBV6-3 and J usage is TRBJ2-1; 9 positions agree with TRBD2. CDR3 nucleotides: TGTGCCAGCAGTTCCTATTTAGCGGGAGCCTCCTACAATGATCAGTTCTTC. The encoded protein is CASSSYLAGASYNDQFF.